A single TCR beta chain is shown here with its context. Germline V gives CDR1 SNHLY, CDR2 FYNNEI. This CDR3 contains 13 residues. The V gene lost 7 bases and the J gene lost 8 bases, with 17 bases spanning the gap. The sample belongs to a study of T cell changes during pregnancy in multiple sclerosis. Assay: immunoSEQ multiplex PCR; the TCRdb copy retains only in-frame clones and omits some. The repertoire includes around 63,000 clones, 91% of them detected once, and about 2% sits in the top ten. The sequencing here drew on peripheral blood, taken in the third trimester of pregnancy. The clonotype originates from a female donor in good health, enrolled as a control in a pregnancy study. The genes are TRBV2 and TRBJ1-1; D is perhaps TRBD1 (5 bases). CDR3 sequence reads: CASTILGGVEAFF. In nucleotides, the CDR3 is TGTGCCAGCACCATCCTGGGGGGGGTCGAAGCTTTCTTT.